These 14 T cell receptor beta chains originate from one sample sequenced in a study of CD8+CD57+ T cells in acquired aplastic anemia. The use of genomic DNA as template underpinned the TCR beta VDJ and CDR3 profiling. MiXCR, applied by TCRdb to the reads, yields one record per CDR3 protein. Of a few hundred thousand distinct CDR3 sequences in the sample, 55% to 70% were seen once. Material: sorted CD4+, CD8+, or CD8+CD57+ T cells (not recorded which) from PBMCs. The receptor source for this set is a human donor in good health, serving as a control.

The chain has TRBV7-4 and TRBJ2-7; D might be TRBD2 (5 bases). CDR3 length: 15 residues. The V gene's germline CDR1 is SGHVT and CDR2 SQSDAQ. Trimming took off 4 bases at V and 7 bases at J, with 20 bases between the two ends. The chain's CDR3 is CASSSHGELKEEQYF. In DNA, the CDR3 is TGTGCCAGCAGCTCCCACGGGGAACTGAAGGAGGAGCAGTACTTC.

The genes are TRBV19 and TRBJ1-2; tentative D call: TRBD1 (6 bases). The last part of the DNA fits TRBJ2-5 better; the J call may be wrong. This CDR3 spans 15 amino acids. Germline lookup yields CDR1 LNHDA and CDR2 SQIVND (reference sequence). CDR3 sequence reads: CASSIAGVPQETQYF. The CDR3 DNA is TGTGCCAGTAGTATAGCAGGGGTACCACAAGAGACCCAGTACTTC.

This clonotype was seen at least ten times. The V gene is TRBV29-1, the J gene TRBJ1-1; 7 bases map to TRBD1. This CDR3 region has 14 residues. From germline, CDR1 is SQVTM and CDR2 ANQGSEA. Trimming at V came to 4 bases and at J to 3 bases, leaving 8 bases not matched to a gene. DNA for the CDR3: TGCAGCGTTGTGCAGGGGGTTTCATACACTGAAGCTTTCTTT. It codes for CSVVQGVSYTEAFF.

This chain joins TRBV11-2 and TRBJ2-7; 12 nucleotides align to TRBD1. From germline, CDR1 is SGHAT and CDR2 FQNNGV. There are 15 residues in the CDR3. The trim removed 5 bases at V and 7 bases at J, leaving 9 bases unmatched. CDR3 DNA: TGTGCCAGCAGCCTGGGGGACAGGGGGCCGGAGGAGCAGTACTTC. Amino acids: CASSLGDRGPEEQYF.

The rearrangement joins TRBV10-1 to TRBJ2-1; 8 bases line up with TRBD1. Germline V lookup: CDR1 WNHNN, CDR2 SYGVQD (reference sequence). This CDR3 is built from 14 residues. V trimming: 5 bases; J trimming: 4 bases; junction bases outside the gene matches: 4. CDR3 protein: CASSTGTGYNEQFF. CDR3 DNA: TGCGCCAGCAGTACCGGGACAGGTTACAATGAGCAGTTCTTC.

In its sample, this clonotype was seen many times. The chain recombines TRBV20-1 with TRBJ1-1; no clear D gene. The CDR3 is 15 amino acids. With 2 bases removed from V and 3 bases from J, the gap between germline ends came to 16 bases. CDR1 and CDR2 (germline): DFQATT, SNEGSKA (reference sequence). CDR3 in DNA: TGCAGTGCTAGACTCTCTGGGAGTAGTGACACTGAAGCTTTCTTT. Translated: CSARLSGSSDTEAFF.

This clonotype appeared many times. The genes are TRBV6-1 and TRBJ2-7, with unresolved D. The germline V and J ends were trimmed by 7 bases and 0 bases, with 13 bases remaining between them. This CDR3 has 14 residues. CDR1 MNHNS and CDR2 SASEGT come from the germline V gene. CDR3 nucleotide sequence: TGTGCCAGCATTCGCCACATTAGCTCCTACGAGCAGTACTTC. Its protein is CASIRHISSYEQYF.

The J gene is TRBJ2-7, the V gene TRBV29-1; no clear D gene. The CDR3 contains 12 residues. The germline CDR1 and CDR2 sequences are SQVTM and ANQGSEA. V lost 3 bases and J lost 1, with 7 bases in between. The CDR3 sequence is CSVELDSYEQYF. The CDR3 DNA follows: TGCAGCGTTGAGCTCGATTCCTACGAGCAGTACTTC.

As regards this clonotype: The junction shows a germline mismatch at one end, possibly a read error. The chain uses TRBV9 and TRBJ1-2; possibly TRBD1 for D (5 bases). The CDR3 consists of 13 residues. Germline loops: CDR1 SGDLS, CDR2 YYNGEE. The CDR3 here is CASSEPSRDDSPF. For the CDR3, the DNA is TGTGCCAGCAGTGAGCCGAGCAGGGATGACTCACCCTTC.

CDR3 DNA: TGCGCCAGCAGCCAAGACCGGACAGGGGGCTACGAGCAGTACTTC. This codes for CASSQDRTGGYEQYF. The chain carries TRBV4-3 and TRBJ2-7; 10 bases align to TRBD1. The CDR3 sequence is 15 residues long. Germline trimming cut 0 bases from V and 3 bases from J; bases unmatched to any gene: 2. CDR1 and CDR2 (germline): LGHNA, YSLEER.

This clonotype was picked up many times. This chain joins TRBV27 and TRBJ2-5; 9 bases match TRBD1. Germline CDR1 and CDR2: MNHEY and SMNVEV (reference sequence). CDR3 length: 14 residues. Trimming cost V 7 bases and J 5 bases; bases outside gene matches: 8. The CDR3 sequence: CASNHRGPWETQYF. Here the CDR3 DNA reads TGTGCCAGCAACCACAGGGGGCCTTGGGAGACCCAGTACTTC.

This clonotype was observed a single time. CDR3 amino acids: CASTAGSFLSANILTF. The CDR3 DNA reads TGTGCCAGCACTGCAGGCTCTTTCCTTAGCGCCAATATCCTGACTTTC. J is TRBJ2-6 and V is TRBV2; TRBD2 is a possible D gene (5 bases). Trimming took 7 bases from V and 14 from J, leaving 27 bases between them. The CDR3 is made up of 16 amino acids. The V gene's germline CDR1 is SNHLY and CDR2 FYNNEI.

This clonotype was seen just once. The DNA is left out, because the CDR3 cannot be placed on it with certainty; the CDR3 is given as TCRdb lists it. This chain uses TRBV7-9 with TRBJ1-2. Both ends counted, the CDR3 spans 15 residues. Per the germline V gene, CDR1 is SEHNR and CDR2 is FQNEAQ (reference sequence). CDR3 region: CASTGRGPSTSGRTF.

Note on this clonotype: Its ends do not fully match the called genes, so a read error is possible. The chain combines TRBV10-3 with TRBJ2-1; D is possibly TRBD1 (6 bases). The DNA end favors TRBJ1-2, so the J call may be wrong. There are 16 residues in the CDR3. Per the germline V gene, CDR1 is ENHRY and CDR2 is SYGVKD. CDR3 coding DNA: TGTGCCATCAGTGAGTCGCGGGCAGGGGTAAGCTATGACTACACCTTC. Protein product: CAISESRAGVSYDYTF.